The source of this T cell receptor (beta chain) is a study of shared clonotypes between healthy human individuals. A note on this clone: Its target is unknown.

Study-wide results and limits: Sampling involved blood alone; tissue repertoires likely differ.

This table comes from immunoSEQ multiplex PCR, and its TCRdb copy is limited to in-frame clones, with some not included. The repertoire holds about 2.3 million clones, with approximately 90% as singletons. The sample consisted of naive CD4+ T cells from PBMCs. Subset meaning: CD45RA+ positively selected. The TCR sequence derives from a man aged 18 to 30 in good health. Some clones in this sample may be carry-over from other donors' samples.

The CDR3 protein is CASSGDRWSYNEQFF. DNA for the CDR3: TGTGCCAGCAGTGGGGACAGGTGGTCCTACAATGAGCAGTTCTTC. The chain recombines TRBV7-2 with TRBJ2-1, with 8 positions matching TRBD1. Germline loops: CDR1 SGHTA, CDR2 FQGNSA. V lost 6 bases, J lost 1 base, and 5 bases stayed unmatched. The length of the CDR3 is 15 residues.